The 19 T cell receptor beta chains below come from one sample, sequenced in a study of blood T cell repertoires in COVID-19. Clones were read by immunoSEQ multiplex PCR, and TCRdb kept only the in-frame ones, dropping some. The sample records roughly 81,000 clones, 91% being singletons. Sample: peripheral blood. Receptors originate from a woman aged 50 to 60 in a cohort sampled during active COVID-19.

Written as DNA, the CDR3 is TGTGCCAGCATCCCCAGGGGTACTGAAGCTTTCTTT. Translating it yields CASIPRGTEAFF. The V and J genes are TRBV5-8 and TRBJ1-1, with D possibly matching TRBD1 (6 bases). Germline CDR1 reads SGHTS; CDR2 reads YDEGEE. Trimming removed 6 bases from V and 5 bases from J, with 11 bases in between. CDR3 size: 12 residues.

J is TRBJ2-3 and V is TRBV6-6, with 9 positions matching TRBD1. This CDR3 region has 15 residues. J gave up 3 bases and V 6 bases, and 7 bases lay outside the gene matches. Germline CDR1 MNHNY, CDR2 SVGAGI (reference sequence). The CDR3: CASSPQGAQTDTQYF. The CDR3 bases are TGTGCCAGCAGCCCACAGGGGGCGCAAACAGATACGCAGTATTTT.

V gene TRBV5-6 combines with J gene TRBJ2-1; a possible D gene is TRBD1 (5 bases). The germline V and J ends were trimmed by 2 bases and 2 bases, with 8 bases remaining between them. Germline V gene lookup returns CDR1 SGHDT and CDR2 YYEEEE. The CDR3 contains 14 residues. CDR3 DNA sequence: TGTGCCAGCAGCTTCAAGGGGCCCTACAATGAGCAGTTCTTC. This codes for CASSFKGPYNEQFF. Filled out from reference TRBV5-6 and TRBJ2-1, the complete variable domain reads DAGVTQSPTHLIKTRGQQVTLRCSPKSGHDTVSWYQQALGQGPQFIFQYYEEEERQRGNFPDRFSGHQFPNYSSELNVNALLLGDSALYLCASSFKGPYNEQFFGPGTRLTVL.

Here the CDR3 DNA reads TGCGCCAGCAGCCCGCTACTAGCGGGAGAGGGGGCAGATACGCAGTATTTT. This encodes CASSPLLAGEGADTQYF. This chain connects TRBV4-1 to TRBJ2-3; 11 bases are a match to TRBD2. With V trimmed by 4 bases and J by 4 bases, 10 bases remained unmatched. Germline V gene data show CDR1 as MGHRA and CDR2 as YSYEKL. The CDR3 is 17 amino acids.

The rearrangement joins TRBV10-3 to TRBJ1-1, with TRBD1 as a possible D gene (6 bases). V lost 3 bases and J 4 bases, leaving 15 bases between the germline ends. The CDR3 contains 15 residues. Germline CDR1 ENHRY, CDR2 SYGVKD. The CDR3 is CAISDRDKGGTEAFF. CDR3 DNA: TGTGCCATCAGTGATCGTGACAAAGGGGGCACTGAAGCTTTCTTT.

V gene TRBV6-5 combines with J gene TRBJ2-7; D remains unclear. The CDR3 totals 13 residues. Trimming took 3 bases from V and 1 from J, leaving 7 bases between them. Germline V CDR1 and CDR2: MNHEY, SVGAGI. The CDR3 DNA reads TGTGCCAGCAGTTATTCCCAGTCCTACGAGCAGTACTTC. It codes for CASSYSQSYEQYF.

V gene TRBV10-2 combines with J gene TRBJ2-7, with 12 bases identical to TRBD2. The CDR3 extends over 19 amino acids. V was clipped by 7 bases and J by 10 bases; unmatched bases: 26. The germline CDR1 and CDR2 sequences are WSHSY and SAAADI. The CDR3 DNA follows: TGCGCCAGCAAGCGGGCGGCTAGCGGGGGGGCCGTGTCTCCAAGAGGACAGTACTTC. It is translated as CASKRAASGGAVSPRGQYF.

The J gene is TRBJ2-2, the V gene TRBV29-1; TRBD1 aligns across 9 bases. The trim removed 6 bases at V and 8 bases at J, leaving 16 bases unmatched. The germline gives CDR1 SQVTM, CDR2 ANQGSEA. There are 16 residues in the CDR3. This chain's CDR3 is CSVKLLLDRGSGELFF. CDR3 in DNA: TGCAGCGTCAAATTACTCCTGGACAGGGGAAGTGGGGAGCTGTTTTTT.

In its sample, this clone was seen once. V usage is TRBV24-1 and J usage is TRBJ2-3; tentative D call: TRBD2 (5 bases). Between the trimmed V and J ends, which lost 3 bases and 5 bases, there was a span of 11 bases. Germline CDR1 KGHDR, CDR2 SFDVKD. This CDR3 contains 14 residues. This CDR3 is CATSDTGMRDTQYF. The CDR3 nucleotides read TGTGCCACCAGTGATACGGGGATGCGAGATACGCAGTATTTT.

This clone was counted a few times. This chain's CDR3 is CAWSLAGYSGNTIYF. CDR3 sequence (DNA): TGTGCCTGGAGTCTAGCCGGGTATTCTGGAAACACCATATATTTT. The chain uses TRBV30 and TRBJ1-3; D is unclear. V dropped 2 bases and J dropped 1 base, with 12 bases sitting between them. There are 15 residues in the CDR3. CDR1 is GTSNPN, CDR2 SVGIG, per germline (reference sequence).

CDR3 amino acids: CASTRVGESYNEQFF. The CDR3 DNA sequence: TGCGCCAGCACCCGAGTGGGAGAATCCTACAATGAGCAGTTCTTC. The V gene is TRBV5-1, the J gene TRBJ2-1; D perhaps matches TRBD2 (5 bases). The CDR3 has 15 residues. V lost 6 bases and J lost 1, with 14 bases in between. CDR1 is SGHRS and CDR2 is YFSETQ in the germline V gene.

The chain is built from TRBV3-1 (or the pseudogene TRBV3-2) and TRBJ2-5; 15 bases match TRBD2. Unmatched junction bases numbered 8, after V lost 5 bases and J lost 7 bases. CDR3 length equals 16 residues. Germline V CDR1 and CDR2: LGHDT, YNNKEL (reference sequence). The CDR3 sequence is CASSGRTSGRVGTQYF. The CDR3 nucleotides read TGTGCCAGCAGCGGCCGGACTAGCGGGAGGGTAGGGACCCAGTACTTC.

The rearrangement links TRBV2 to TRBJ2-5; D is perhaps TRBD2 (7 bases). CDR1 is SNHLY and CDR2 is FYNNEI in the germline V gene. This CDR3 is 15 amino acids long. The ends were cut back, 3 bases at V and 6 bases at J, with 17 bases in the middle. The CDR3 loop reads CASSEPAGAPQTQYF. For the CDR3, the DNA is TGTGCCAGCAGTGAGCCGGCGGGGGCCCCCCAGACCCAGTACTTC.

This rearrangement joins TRBV3-1 (or the pseudogene TRBV3-2) to TRBJ2-7, with D maybe TRBD1 (5 bases). CDR1 is LGHDT and CDR2 is YNNKEL in the germline V gene (reference sequence). V was trimmed by 2 bases and J by 1 base, leaving 6 bases between them. CDR3 length: 13 residues. The CDR3 loop reads CASSQRGSYEQYF. The CDR3 bases are TGTGCCAGCAGCCAAAGGGGTTCCTACGAGCAGTACTTC.

The gene calls are TRBV6-5 and TRBJ2-7; the match to TRBD1 covers 8 bases. Per the germline V gene, CDR1 is MNHEY and CDR2 is SVGAGI. The CDR3 length is 15 residues. With 3 bases clipped from V and 2 bases from J, the junction kept 6 bases outside the gene matches. This chain's CDR3 is CASSYRQGLTYEQYF. The CDR3 nucleotides read TGTGCCAGCAGTTATCGACAGGGGCTAACCTACGAGCAGTACTTC.

The gene calls are TRBV7-3 and TRBJ2-5; 8 bases map to TRBD1. Looked up from germline, CDR1 is SGHTA and CDR2 is FQGTGA. V lost 5 bases, J lost 2 bases, and 13 bases stayed unmatched. There are 17 residues in the CDR3. CDR3 DNA: TGTGCCAGCAGCCTCCGGCGGCGACAGGGGACACAAGAGACCCAGTACTTC. Translation: CASSLRRRQGTQETQYF.

V is TRBV9 and J is TRBJ2-3; 10 bases fit TRBD2. This CDR3 is built from 17 residues. Per germline, CDR1 SGDLS and CDR2 YYNGEE. The trim removed 4 bases at V and 1 base at J, leaving 9 bases unmatched. CDR3 in amino acids: CASSPPVLAGGTDTQYF. DNA for the CDR3: TGTGCCAGCAGCCCCCCAGTTCTAGCGGGGGGCACAGATACGCAGTATTTT.

Written as DNA, the CDR3 is TGTGCCAGCAGCGTAGTAGCGGAAACCTACGAGCAGTACTTC. Translated: CASSVVAETYEQYF. The V gene is TRBV9, the J gene TRBJ2-7, with a tentative D call TRBD2 (6 bases). This CDR3 has 14 amino acids. Looked up from germline, CDR1 is SGDLS and CDR2 is YYNGEE. Trimming shortened V by 0 bases and J by 2 bases, and 9 bases separated the two germline ends. Complete variable domain (other parts from reference TRBV9 and TRBJ2-7): DSGVTQTPKHLITATGQRVTLRCSPRSGDLSVYWYQQSLDQGLQFLIQYYNGEERAKGNILERFSAQQFPDLHSELNLSSLELGDSALYFCASSVVAETYEQYFGPGTRLTVT.

J is TRBJ1-1 and V is TRBV28; D may be TRBD1 (6 bases). Looked up from germline, CDR1 is MDHEN and CDR2 is SYDVKM. There are 13 residues in the CDR3. V lost 3 bases, J lost 11 bases, and 16 bases lay in between. The CDR3 coding sequence is TGTGCCAGCAGTTTGAGGCAGGGGATAATGGCTTTCTTT. Translating it yields CASSLRQGIMAFF.